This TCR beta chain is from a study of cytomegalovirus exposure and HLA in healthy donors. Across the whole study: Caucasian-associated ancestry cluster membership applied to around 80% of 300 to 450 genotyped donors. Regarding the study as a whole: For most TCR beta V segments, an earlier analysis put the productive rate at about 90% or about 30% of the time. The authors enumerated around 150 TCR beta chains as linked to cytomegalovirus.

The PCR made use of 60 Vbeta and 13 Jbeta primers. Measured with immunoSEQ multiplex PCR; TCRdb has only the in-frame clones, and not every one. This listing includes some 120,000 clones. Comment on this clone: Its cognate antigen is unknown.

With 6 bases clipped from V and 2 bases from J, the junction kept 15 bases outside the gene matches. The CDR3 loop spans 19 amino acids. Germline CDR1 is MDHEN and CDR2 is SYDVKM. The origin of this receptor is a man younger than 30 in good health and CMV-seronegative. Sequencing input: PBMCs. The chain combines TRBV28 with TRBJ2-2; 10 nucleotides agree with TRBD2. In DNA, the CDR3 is TGTGCCAGCAGCCAGTTGGGGGGAGCGGGAGGGCCTAACACCGGGGAGCTGTTTTTT. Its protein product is CASSQLGGAGGPNTGELFF.